A single sample is the source of the 9 T cell receptor beta chains below, sequenced in a study of blood T cell repertoires in COVID-19. Measured with immunoSEQ multiplex PCR; TCRdb has only the in-frame clones, and not every one. This table has 55,000 to 80,000 clones, roughly 83% appearing once. Sequenced: peripheral blood. The receptors shown here come from a man aged 70-80 years with acute or convalescent COVID-19.

This chain uses TRBV19 with TRBJ1-4; 12 nucleotides align to TRBD1. The ends lost 3 bases at V and 10 bases at J; junction bases unmatched: 12. Germline loops: CDR1 LNHDA, CDR2 SQIVND (reference sequence). The CDR3 has 17 amino acids. The CDR3 DNA reads TGTGCCAGTAGTATCCGGATGGGACAGGGGGCCCTGGGAAAACTGTTTTTT. Protein sequence: CASSIRMGQGALGKLFF.

This chain links TRBV30 with TRBJ1-2; no firm D call. Germline CDR1 reads GTSNPN; CDR2 reads SVGIG (reference sequence). Trimming left V 0 bases short and J 1 base short, with 9 bases between. There are 14 residues in the CDR3. CDR3 nucleotides: TGTGCCTGGAGTGTACCTCCGGGTAACTATGGCTACACCTTC. Translated, it gives CAWSVPPGNYGYTF.

The CDR3 here is CAISLTDSDTEAFF. CDR3 in DNA: TGTGCCATCAGTCTAACCGACAGCGACACTGAAGCTTTCTTT. The chain is built from TRBV10-3 and TRBJ1-1; TRBD1 is a possible D gene (5 bases). The CDR3 is 14 amino acids. Trimming pared 5 bases from V and 3 bases from J, leaving 13 bases between. The germline V gene encodes CDR1 ENHRY and CDR2 SYGVKD.

CDR3 residues: CATTAGLDNEQFF. As DNA, the CDR3 is TGTGCCACCACAGCGGGACTAGACAATGAGCAGTTCTTC. The chain carries TRBV15 and TRBJ2-1; 8 bases are shared with TRBD2. CDR3 length equals 13 residues. Losses at the gene ends were 7 bases for V and 5 bases for J; bases not matched to a gene: 4. Germline CDR1 LNHNV, CDR2 YYDKDF (reference sequence).

The chain combines TRBV9 with TRBJ2-7, with 8 nucleotides matching TRBD2. Germline V gene lookup returns CDR1 SGDLS and CDR2 YYNGEE. The CDR3 has 14 amino acids. J was trimmed by 6 bases and V by 6 bases; bases with no gene match: 11. CDR3 in amino acids: CASTRGGELGEQYF. In DNA form, the CDR3 reads TGTGCCAGCACTCGGGGGGGCGAACTTGGCGAGCAGTACTTC. Complete variable domain (other parts from reference TRBV9 and TRBJ2-7): DSGVTQTPKHLITATGQRVTLRCSPRSGDLSVYWYQQSLDQGLQFLIQYYNGEERAKGNILERFSAQQFPDLHSELNLSSLELGDSALYFCASTRGGELGEQYFGPGTRLTVT.

A single count supports this clone. This chain connects TRBV6-5 to TRBJ2-1; TRBD2 might be the D (5 bases). Germline lookup yields CDR1 MNHEY and CDR2 SVGAGI. The CDR3 is made up of 11 amino acids. The V end was cut by 8 bases, the J end by 8 bases, with 10 bases between. CDR3 residues: CASAAGDEQFF. The DNA for the CDR3 is TGTGCCAGCGCCGCCGGGGATGAGCAGTTCTTC.

The V gene is TRBV28, the J gene TRBJ1-6; the match to TRBD1 covers 11 bases. With 8 bases clipped from V and 6 bases from J, the junction kept 9 bases outside the gene matches. Germline CDR1 reads MDHEN; CDR2 reads SYDVKM. This CDR3 has 16 residues. As DNA, the CDR3 is TGTGCCAGCGCTGGGGACAGGGGGATGCGTAATTCACCCCTCCACTTT. Protein product: CASAGDRGMRNSPLHF.

V and J are TRBV10-2 and TRBJ1-1, with a tentative D call TRBD1 (5 bases). CDR1 is WSHSY and CDR2 is SAAADI in the germline V gene. The CDR3 consists of 12 residues. Trimming pared 6 bases from V and 1 base from J, leaving 6 bases between. The CDR3 region has the DNA TGCGCCAGCAGAGGGGAGAACACTGAAGCTTTCTTT. It translates to CASRGENTEAFF.

The chain uses TRBV7-2 and TRBJ1-2; D uncertain. This CDR3 region has 13 residues. V was clipped by 3 bases and J by 8 bases, with 13 bases between them. The germline CDR1 and CDR2 sequences are SGHTA and FQGNSA. DNA for the CDR3: TGTGCCAGCAGCTTTGGATGGGCTAAGGGCTACACCTTC. This translates into CASSFGWAKGYTF.